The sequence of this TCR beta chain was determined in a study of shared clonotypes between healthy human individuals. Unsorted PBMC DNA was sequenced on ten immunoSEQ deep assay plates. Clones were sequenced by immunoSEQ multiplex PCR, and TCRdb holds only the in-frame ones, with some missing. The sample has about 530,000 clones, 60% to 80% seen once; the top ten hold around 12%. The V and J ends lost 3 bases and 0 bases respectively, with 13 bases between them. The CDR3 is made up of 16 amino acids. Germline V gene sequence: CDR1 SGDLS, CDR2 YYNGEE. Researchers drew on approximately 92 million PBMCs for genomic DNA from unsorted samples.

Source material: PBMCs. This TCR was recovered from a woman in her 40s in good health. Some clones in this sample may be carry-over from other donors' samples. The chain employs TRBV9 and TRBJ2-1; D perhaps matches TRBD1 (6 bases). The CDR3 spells CASSGGGFSSYNEQFF. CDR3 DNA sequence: TGTGCCAGCAGCGGAGGGGGTTTCAGCTCCTACAATGAGCAGTTCTTC.